One sample yielded the 20 T cell receptor beta chains listed below, sequenced in a study of post-analysis software for immune sequencing data. Study-wide results and caveats: In patients, TRBV5-6, TRBV5-1 and TRBV20-1 belonged to five TRBV segments found more frequently than in controls.

Researchers reported that TCR beta cDNA libraries carried unique molecular identifiers. TCRdb re-called the PCR reads through MiXCR, storing one row per CDR3 protein. The sample records hundreds of thousands of distinct CDR3 sequences, 30% being singletons. Their antigen targets remain unknown. The sequenced material came from blood. These receptors all stem from a girl between 10 and 17 years old with multiple sclerosis.

This clonotype has only a few counts. The V gene is TRBV28, the J gene TRBJ2-7; 10 bases line up with TRBD2. The CDR3 covers 15 residues. V was clipped by 3 bases and J by 9 bases; unmatched bases: 11. Germline V gene sequence: CDR1 MDHEN, CDR2 SYDVKM. CDR3 sequence: CASSFPSGSNPGQYF. In DNA form, the CDR3 reads TGTGCCAGCAGTTTCCCTAGCGGGAGCAATCCCGGGCAGTACTTC. Full variable domain (rest looked up from reference TRBV28 and TRBJ2-7): DVKVTQSSRYLVKRTGEKVFLECVQDMDHENMFWYRQDPGLGLRLIYFSYDVKMKEKGDIPEGYSVSREKKERFSLILESASTNQTSMYLCASSFPSGSNPGQYFGPGTRLTVT.

The sample holds many counts of this clonotype. The chain carries TRBV7-2 and TRBJ2-1; D uncertain. CDR3 length: 12 amino acids. Trimming removed 2 bases from V and 6 bases from J, with 5 bases in between. Germline V gene data show CDR1 as SGHTA and CDR2 as FQGNSA. The CDR3 DNA reads TGTGCCAGCAGCTTAACTTCCAATGAGCAGTTCTTC. Translated, it gives CASSLTSNEQFF.

The sample holds a few counts of this clonotype. This chain joins TRBV5-1 and TRBJ2-3; tentatively, D is TRBD1 or TRBD2 (6 bases each). The V gene lost 4 bases and the J gene lost 0 bases, with 12 bases spanning the gap. The CDR3 runs to 15 residues. CDR1 SGHRS and CDR2 YFSETQ come from the germline V gene. The CDR3 DNA reads as TGCGCCAGCAGCGGGGGGACAATTAGCACAGATACGCAGTATTTT. Protein product: CASSGGTISTDTQYF.

This clonotype has more than one count but fewer than ten. This rearrangement joins TRBV12-3 or TRBV12-4 to TRBJ1-2; D may be TRBD1 (6 bases). Trimming removed 1 base at V and 6 bases at J, with 12 bases between. CDR3 length: 14 amino acids. CDR3 amino acids: CASSLDREVHGYTF. CDR3 DNA: TGTGCCAGCAGTTTAGACAGGGAGGTTCATGGCTACACCTTC.

This rearrangement joins TRBV3-1 to TRBJ2-3, with D hard to call. The CDR3 covers 13 residues. Trimming shortened V by 6 bases and J by 9 bases, and 16 bases separated the two germline ends. Germline CDR1 reads LGHDT; CDR2 reads YNNKEL (reference sequence). The CDR3 reads CASRSMGQRTQYF. In DNA, the CDR3 is TGTGCCAGCAGGTCAATGGGCCAGAGGACGCAGTATTTT.

This clonotype has a handful of counts. The chain combines TRBV20-1 with TRBJ1-5; TRBD1 might be the D (5 bases). The V end lost 0 bases, the J end lost 10 bases, and 16 bases lay between the germline ends. Germline CDR1 reads DFQATT; CDR2 reads SNEGSKA (reference sequence). The CDR3 has 14 residues. CDR3 sequence (DNA): TGCAGTGCTAGAGAGGGCTCCGGGGGAATACCCCAGCATTTT. Residues: CSAREGSGGIPQHF.

This clonotype has only a few counts. The chain carries TRBV3-1 and TRBJ2-1; no reliable D call. Trimming removed 2 bases from V and 12 bases from J, with 11 bases in between. The germline V gene has CDR1 LGHDT and CDR2 YNNKEL (reference sequence). The CDR3 runs 12 residues. The CDR3 nucleotides are TGTGCCAGCAGCCAACTCTCCCTTGGGCAGTTCTTC. Protein sequence: CASSQLSLGQFF.

The chain combines TRBV20-1 with TRBJ2-5, with 10 bases matching TRBD2. The end of the DNA aligns better with TRBJ2-7, so the J call may be wrong. Germline values: CDR1 DFQATT, CDR2 SNEGSKA (reference sequence). This CDR3 spans 13 amino acids. The CDR3 sequence is CSALTSGVHEQYF. The DNA for the CDR3 is TGCAGTGCTCTAACTAGCGGGGTCCACGAGCAGTACTTC.

The CDR3 nucleotides are TGTGCCAGCAGCCCCCAGCACGGGGGGGCTGAAAAACTGTTTTTT. Amino acid sequence: CASSPQHGGAEKLFF. The rearrangement uses TRBV7-8 and TRBJ1-4; perhaps TRBD1 as D (6 bases). V lost 5 bases to trimming and J lost 7 bases, with 17 bases between them. The CDR3 covers 15 residues. Germline V gives CDR1 SGHVS, CDR2 FQNEAQ. The variable domain in full, with the rest retrieved from reference TRBV7-8 and TRBJ1-4, is GAGVSQSPRYKVAKRGQDVALRCDPISGHVSLFWYQQALGQGPEFLTYFQNEAQLDKSGLPSDRFFAERPEGSVSTLKIQRTQQEDSAVYLCASSPQHGGAEKLFFGSGTQLSVL.

V usage is TRBV9 and J usage is TRBJ2-3; 7 bases are a match to TRBD2. This CDR3 has 15 amino acids. V was clipped by 7 bases and J by 8 bases; unmatched bases: 16. CDR1 and CDR2 from the germline V gene are SGDLS and YYNGEE. The CDR3 loop reads CASARGGLGLSTQYF. The CDR3 DNA sequence: TGTGCCAGCGCTCGGGGTGGACTAGGCCTTTCTACGCAGTATTTT.

This rearrangement joins TRBV29-1 to TRBJ2-3; D gene uncertain. This CDR3 is 15 amino acids long. Trimming took off 5 bases at V and 6 bases at J, with 21 bases between the two ends. Germline V CDR1 and CDR2: SQVTM, ANQGSEA. The CDR3 bases are TGCAGCGTTTCACCCAGCTCCGGAGCCCGGGATACGCAGTATTTT. This codes for CSVSPSSGARDTQYF.

This sequence joins TRBV9 and TRBJ2-5; D not certain. Trimming left V 4 bases short and J 5 bases short, with 18 bases between. The CDR3 extends over 15 amino acids. CDR1 and CDR2 (germline): SGDLS, YYNGEE. The CDR3 reads CASSPRPSLGETQYF. CDR3 DNA: TGTGCCAGCAGCCCCCGACCAAGCTTAGGGGAGACCCAGTACTTC.

V gene TRBV7-2 combines with J gene TRBJ2-3; TRBD2 agrees at 10 bases. J lost 0 bases, V lost 1 base, and 4 bases had no gene match. There are 17 residues in the CDR3. Germline values: CDR1 SGHTA, CDR2 FQGNSA. CDR3 protein: CASSLDSGGRSTDTQYF. The CDR3 DNA is TGTGCCAGCAGCTTAGATAGCGGGGGGCGTAGCACAGATACGCAGTATTTT.

The chain combines TRBV7-2 with TRBJ1-5; D is uncertain. V lost 0 bases to trimming and J lost 6 bases, with 6 bases between them. Germline loops: CDR1 SGHTA, CDR2 FQGNSA. The CDR3 spans 13 residues. The CDR3: CASSLAISQPQHF. CDR3 DNA: TGTGCCAGCAGCTTAGCTATTAGTCAGCCCCAGCATTTT. Together with reference TRBV7-2 and TRBJ1-5, the CDR3 gives the full variable domain: GAGVSQSPSNKVTEKGKDVELRCDPISGHTALYWYRQSLGQGLEFLIYFQGNSAPDKSGLPSDRFSAERTGGSVSTLTIQRTQQEDSAVYLCASSLAISQPQHFGDGTRLSIL.

The chain employs TRBV7-2 and TRBJ2-1, with TRBD2 matching 7 bases. The germline V gene has CDR1 SGHTA and CDR2 FQGNSA. The junction had 6 bases not matched to a gene; V was cut back by 3 bases and J by 1 base. This CDR3 spans 16 amino acids. The CDR3 DNA is TGTGCCAGCAGCTTCATGGGCGGGGGATCCTACAATGAGCAGTTCTTC. It encodes CASSFMGGGSYNEQFF.

This clonotype was counted only a few times. V and J are TRBV6-1 and TRBJ2-5, with 7 bases lining up with TRBD1. This CDR3 is 13 amino acids long. Germline V gene data show CDR1 as MNHNS and CDR2 as SASEGT. Germline trimming cut 4 bases from V and 3 bases from J; bases unmatched to any gene: 2. The CDR3 DNA sequence: TGTGCCAGCAGTGCCGGGACAGAAGAGACCCAGTACTTC. Translation: CASSAGTEETQYF.

The rearrangement joins TRBV7-9 to TRBJ1-3; D call uncertain. The CDR3 length is 15 residues. Trimming took off 1 base at V and 2 bases at J, with 9 bases between the two ends. Germline V CDR1 and CDR2: SEHNR, FQNEAQ (reference sequence). CDR3 sequence reads: CASSLDGPAGNTIYF. The DNA of the CDR3 is TGTGCCAGCAGCTTAGACGGCCCCGCTGGAAACACCATATATTTT.

This chain joins TRBV6-1 and TRBJ1-2; 8 nucleotides match TRBD1. With 5 bases clipped from V and 2 bases from J, the junction kept 10 bases outside the gene matches. The CDR3 is 16 amino acids. The germline gives CDR1 MNHNS, CDR2 SASEGT. CDR3 bases: TGTGCCAGCAGTCCAAGATCCGGGACAGGCAACTATGGCTACACCTTC. Translating it yields CASSPRSGTGNYGYTF.

This clonotype has just a few counts. This chain joins TRBV5-1 and TRBJ2-5, with TRBD1 as a possible D gene (5 bases). The germline V gene has CDR1 SGHRS and CDR2 YFSETQ. This CDR3 spans 13 amino acids. Trimming removed 1 base at V and 2 bases at J, with 6 bases between. The CDR3 here is CASSLYRQETQYF. The DNA of the CDR3 is TGCGCCAGCAGCTTGTACAGGCAAGAGACCCAGTACTTC.

A note on this clonotype: A clone one base away is much larger, so this may be a read error. The chain employs TRBV6-4 and TRBJ2-1; the match to TRBD1 covers 9 bases. V shed 4 bases and J 8 bases; nucleotides not matched to a gene: 9. This CDR3 has 15 residues. Germline loops: CDR1 MRHNA, CDR2 SNTAGT. CDR3 loop: CASSVSGQGVDEQFF. CDR3 bases: TGTGCCAGCAGTGTATCGGGACAGGGTGTTGATGAGCAGTTCTTC.